The sequence of this T cell receptor (beta chain) was determined in a study of read filtering for tumor transcriptome and immune sequencing. About the research overall: After DNase treatment, RNA was made into whole-transcriptome libraries.

Study findings and constraints: Sorted CD138-negative bone marrow cells were not purified T cells.

The library was built from 400 ng RNA with molecular barcoded adaptors for alpha/delta and beta/gamma chains. Via MiXCR, TCRdb re-called the reads, giving one row per CDR3 protein. The sample has 57,000 or so distinct CDR3 sequences; roughly a fifth are singletons. This clonotype was seen many times. Its cognate antigen is unknown. The source material was a population of CD138-negative cells sorted from bone marrow. The receptor comes from a donor at least 40 years old with multiple myeloma.

The CDR3 region has the DNA TGTGCCAGCAGTTTAGGCGGGGGGGGATCCTACGAGCAGTACTTC. Its protein is CASSLGGGGSYEQYF. This chain links TRBV28 with TRBJ2-7, with 9 bases matching TRBD2. The germline gives CDR1 MDHEN, CDR2 SYDVKM. V lost 2 bases and J lost 1; bases outside the gene matches: 3. The CDR3 spans 15 residues.